This note documents a single T cell receptor beta chain sequence. Its antigen is currently unknown. TCRdb re-analysed the 5' RACE reads in MiXCR, keeping a single row per CDR3 protein. Of about 130,000 distinct CDR3 sequences listed, approximately 15% are singletons. This entry comes from a study of CD8 T cells in ankylosing spondylitis. Overall study findings and caveats: What appeared characteristic of ankylosing spondylitis blood was a TCR beta motif of fewer than ten highly homologous variants.

Between the trimmed V and J ends, which lost 3 bases and 3 bases, there was a span of 6 bases. The CDR3 loop spans 14 amino acids. The chain combines TRBV12-3 or TRBV12-4 with TRBJ2-6; D remains unclear. This receptor was taken from a female donor with ankylosing spondylitis or in good health (not recorded which). Sequencing was done on a sample of blood, either unsorted or a sorted T cell fraction (not recorded which). The CDR3 is CASSLGFGANVLTF. The DNA for the CDR3 is TGTGCCAGCAGTTTGGGGTTTGGGGCCAACGTCCTGACTTTC.